These 5 T cell receptor beta chains came from one sample sequenced in a study of persistence of HIV-infected CD4 T cells. Their cognate antigens are unknown. The stimulus was an HIV-1 Gag 15-mer peptide pool, 0.85 to 1 ug/peptide/mL. CD40L-negative CD69-negative CD45RO-high memory CD4+ T cells were sorted as populations depleted of antigen-responding cells. Sequencing used immunoSEQ version 4 in survey mode. Some clones are missing from TCRdb's copy, which holds only in-frame ones; the method was immunoSEQ multiplex PCR. The table records tens of thousands of clones, approximately 75% of them present only once. Specimen: CD4+ T cells sorted from PBMCs after approximately 20-hour stimulation, collected from a patient who received antiretroviral therapy. Every receptor here comes from an adult man with HIV who was CMV-seropositive.

V gene TRBV7-3 combines with J gene TRBJ1-1; D ambiguous. CDR1 and CDR2 from the germline V gene are SGHTA and FQGTGA. V lost 1 base and J lost 8, with 11 bases in between. The CDR3 sequence is 13 residues long. In DNA form, the CDR3 reads TGTGCCAGCAGCTTAAGGGTGAAAGGGGAAGCTTTCTTT. This encodes CASSLRVKGEAFF.

This chain connects TRBV6-5 to TRBJ2-1, with D unresolved. The V gene lost 3 bases and the J gene lost 2 bases, with 11 bases spanning the gap. Germline values: CDR1 MNHEY, CDR2 SVGAGI. The CDR3 covers 15 residues. As DNA, the CDR3 is TGTGCCAGCAGTTATTCCCCTAAGACCTACAATGAGCAGTTCTTC. Translating gives CASSYSPKTYNEQFF.

V gene TRBV11-2 combines with J gene TRBJ1-2, with D possibly being TRBD1 (6 bases). The germline gives CDR1 SGHAT, CDR2 FQNNGV. Trimming left V 1 base short and J 5 bases short, with 17 bases between. This CDR3 has 16 amino acids. The CDR3 DNA reads as TGTGCCAGCAGCTTAGCGCGTCGGGGGCCGAGGTATGGCTACACCTTC. This translates into CASSLARRGPRYGYTF.

The chain links TRBV7-9 to TRBJ1-1; 7 nucleotides line up with TRBD1. The germline gives CDR1 SEHNR, CDR2 FQNEAQ (reference sequence). J was trimmed by 1 base and V by 5 bases; bases with no gene match: 16. CDR3 length: 18 amino acids. In DNA form, the CDR3 reads TGTGCCAGCAGCCCCTTGTGGGCCACAGGGGACGGGAACACTGAAGCTTTCTTT. Protein product: CASSPLWATGDGNTEAFF.

The J gene is TRBJ1-5, the V gene TRBV6-5, with 10 bases lining up with TRBD1. The CDR3 loop spans 13 amino acids. The V and J ends lost 5 bases and 9 bases, in that order; junction bases with no gene match: 4. Germline V gene lookup returns CDR1 MNHEY and CDR2 SVGAGI. CDR3 sequence: CASSRDRGWPQHF. CDR3 sequence (DNA): TGTGCCAGCAGTCGGGACAGGGGTTGGCCCCAGCATTTT.